One sample yielded the 6 T cell receptor beta chains listed below, sequenced in a study of response to subunit inactivated influenza vaccine. TCRdb used MiXCR to reprocess the RT-PCR reads, holding one entry per CDR3 protein. This repertoire shows roughly 170,000 distinct CDR3 sequences, approximately 8.7% found once; its top ten account for approximately 10%. The material was non-naive T cells sorted from PBMCs, obtained on the day of vaccination. All receptors come from a man between 50 and 59 years old who received an inactivated influenza vaccine.

At least ten counts were recorded for this clonotype. The rearrangement links TRBV3-1 to TRBJ1-5; 7 nucleotides agree with TRBD1. The CDR3 contains 15 residues. CDR1 LGHDT and CDR2 YNNKEL come from the germline V gene (reference sequence). The junction had 7 bases not matched to a gene; V was cut back by 1 base and J by 7 bases. CDR3 sequence: CASSQGPGGGQPQHF. CDR3 coding DNA: TGTGCCAGCAGCCAAGGCCCAGGGGGAGGGCAGCCCCAGCATTTT.

The genes are TRBV11-2 and TRBJ2-5; D not resolved. The V gene lost 5 bases and the J gene lost 1 base, with 17 bases spanning the gap. Germline V gives CDR1 SGHAT, CDR2 FQNNGV. CDR3 length: 16 residues. This chain's CDR3 is CASSPWMTSPQETQYF. CDR3 nucleotides: TGTGCCAGCAGCCCCTGGATGACAAGCCCCCAAGAGACCCAGTACTTC. Full variable domain (outside the CDR3, taken from reference TRBV11-2 and TRBJ2-5): EAGVAQSPRYKIIEKRQSVAFWCNPISGHATLYWYQQILGQGPKLLIQFQNNGVVDDSQLPKDRFSAERLKGVDSTLKIQPAKLEDSAVYLCASSPWMTSPQETQYFGPGTRLLVL.

A few counts support this clonotype. This sequence joins TRBV28 and TRBJ2-3, with 14 bases aligning to TRBD2. The CDR3 is 20 amino acids. V was clipped by 6 bases and J by 5 bases; unmatched bases: 19. Germline assignment: CDR1 MDHEN and CDR2 SYDVKM. CDR3 in amino acids: CASSGLLLLGLAGEQDTQYF. CDR3 sequence (DNA): TGTGCCAGCAGCGGATTGTTACTCTTGGGACTAGCGGGGGAGCAAGATACGCAGTATTTT.

This clonotype was seen ten or more times. The CDR3 loop is CASSLEGAGRDTQYF. CDR3 nucleotides: TGCGCCAGCAGCTTGGAGGGGGCAGGTCGAGATACGCAGTATTTT. This rearrangement joins TRBV5-1 to TRBJ2-3; 7 positions match TRBD1. Germline CDR1 SGHRS, CDR2 YFSETQ. The CDR3 has 15 amino acids. J lost 5 bases, V lost 0 bases, and 6 bases had no gene match. The full variable domain, rest sourced from reference TRBV5-1 and TRBJ2-3, is KAGVTQTPRYLIKTRGQQVTLSCSPISGHRSVSWYQQTPGQGLQFLFEYFSETQRNKGNFPGRFSGRQFSNSRSEMNVSTLELGDSALYLCASSLEGAGRDTQYFGPGTRLTVL.

This clonotype was detected many times. This chain connects TRBV14 to TRBJ1-2; D perhaps matches TRBD1 (5 bases). In germline, CDR1 is SGHDN, CDR2 FVKESK. The CDR3 is made up of 12 amino acids. V was trimmed by 4 bases and J by 2 bases, leaving 5 bases between them. CDR3 DNA: TGTGCCAGCAGCCGGGGGAACTATGGCTACACCTTC. This codes for CASSRGNYGYTF.

This rearrangement joins TRBV9 to TRBJ2-5; D is ambiguous. The germline gives CDR1 SGDLS, CDR2 YYNGEE. This CDR3 is 12 amino acids long. V lost 4 bases, J lost 2 bases, and 6 bases lay in between. The CDR3 sequence: CASSPVQETQYF. Here the CDR3 DNA reads TGTGCCAGCAGCCCAGTTCAAGAGACCCAGTACTTC.